This T cell receptor beta chain was captured in a study of blood T cell repertoires in COVID-19. Trimming pared 4 bases from V and 0 bases from J, leaving 7 bases between. The CDR3 spans 13 residues. Germline V lookup: CDR1 SGHRS, CDR2 YFSETQ. This clone was counted many times. Original handling: Estimation of nucleated cell counts was performed using reference gene primer amplification. Profiling relied on immunoSEQ multiplex PCR, and the TCRdb table lists in-frame clones only, not all of them. Clonal size and the V and J genes are those of that table, whereas D and trimming came from the DNA. The sample shows about 280,000 clones, 85% of them seen only once.

This chain links TRBV5-1 with TRBJ1-1; D not certain. The sample consisted of peripheral blood. The source of this sequence is a human donor in a cohort sampled during active COVID-19. In DNA, the CDR3 is TGCGCCAGCAGCGGAGAAATGAACACTGAAGCTTTCTTT. Translating it yields CASSGEMNTEAFF.